A selection of T cell receptor beta chains follows, all from one sample in a study of T cell responses to AZD1222 COVID-19 vaccine. Method: immunoSEQ multiplex PCR; TCRdb's copy keeps in-frame clones and lacks some. In the table there are fewer than 130,000 clones, just under 95% of which are singletons. The sample was peripheral blood, taken on day 0 of AZD1222 vaccination. These receptors originate from an adult in good health. Both conserved end residues are part of each CDR3.

>TRBV4-1
CASSFRQGTDTQYF
>TRBV7-9
CASSRGHSNEKLFF
>TRBV7-9
CASSFLEREWSEQYF
>TRBV5-3
CARSLFKAPLNTEAFF
>TRBV6-6
CASRTGEGGYTF
>TRBV28
CASSPSGGEDQPQHF
>TRBV28
CASSLAGLPLHF
>TRBV30
CAWNMGGTGELFF
>TRBV4-1
CASSQQGQGGEKLFF
>TRBV7-2
CASSPRTAYGYTF
>TRBV7-2
CASSLASRADIPYGYTF
>TRBV5-1
CASSLGQARVEQFF
>TRBV7-2
CASSLTGTGYNQPQHF
>TRBV28
CASSQPASGTSTDTQYF
>TRBV6-5
CASSYSRPGGNQPQHF
>TRBV12-3/TRBV12-4
CASTTTGELFF
>TRBV11-2
CASSLGYNQPQHF
>TRBV7-2
CASSSRQGAFETQYF
>TRBV7-9
CASSRGTGGGQVNEKLFF
>TRBV5-1
CASSFRGSTEAFF
>TRBV19
CASWSGQANEKLFF
>TRBV19
CASSPDRWSGQETQYF